This record covers a single TCR beta chain. The germline V gene has CDR1 LNHDA and CDR2 SQIVND (reference sequence). There are 13 residues in the CDR3. The ends were cut back, 3 bases at V and 5 bases at J, with 10 bases in the middle. Original methodology: Reference gene primer amplification gave nucleated cell count estimates. The table came from immunoSEQ multiplex PCR; TCRdb's copy has only in-frame clones and leaves some out. The DNA gave D and trimming, while V, J and clone size come from that table. The sample includes 190,000 or so clones, 80% to 90% of them seen just once. This sample was included in a study of blood T cell repertoires in COVID-19. Whole-study context: Samples taken during acute and convalescent COVID-19 were collected in the United States, Italy and Spain.

The chain carries TRBV19 and TRBJ1-1, with D perhaps TRBD1 (5 bases). Sequencing was carried out using PBMCs or T cells enriched from blood (not recorded which). The receptor comes from a young woman who had recovered from COVID-19. The CDR3 is CASSMIGETEAFF. In DNA form, the CDR3 reads TGTGCCAGTAGTATGATAGGGGAAACTGAAGCTTTCTTT.